This passage covers 9 T cell receptor beta chains from one sample sequenced in a study of blood T cell repertoires in COVID-19. Sequencing was performed with immunoSEQ multiplex PCR; in TCRdb, only in-frame clones are kept and a portion is missing. The sample shows around 99,000 clones, roughly 83% of them seen only once. Sequencing used peripheral blood. The receptors originated from a human donor in a cohort sampled during active COVID-19.

This sequence joins TRBV3-1 (or the pseudogene TRBV3-2) and TRBJ1-6; no clear D gene. CDR3 size: 14 residues. Germline V gives CDR1 LGHDT, CDR2 YNNKEL (reference sequence). The V gene lost 6 bases and the J gene lost 3 bases, with 9 bases spanning the gap. CDR3 region: CASRMTGYNSPLHF. CDR3 DNA: TGTGCCAGCAGGATGACGGGCTATAATTCACCCCTCCACTTT.

This sequence joins TRBV7-9 and TRBJ2-4, with 7 bases identical to TRBD1. The length of the CDR3 is 17 residues. CDR1 is SEHNR, CDR2 FQNEAQ, per germline (reference sequence). The junction had 10 bases not matched to a gene; V was cut back by 5 bases and J by 0 bases. The CDR3 protein is CASSATTGALAKNIQYF. The CDR3 nucleotides are TGTGCCAGCAGCGCAACAACAGGGGCCTTAGCCAAAAACATTCAGTACTTC.

This clone was detected a few times. V gene TRBV6-2 or TRBV6-3 combines with J gene TRBJ1-1, with TRBD1 matching over 8 bases. Per the germline V gene, CDR1 is MNHEY and CDR2 is SVGEGT. V lost 5 bases, J lost 6 bases, and 11 bases stayed unmatched. The CDR3 covers 15 residues. This chain's CDR3 is CASSTRTGTVAEAFF. The CDR3 DNA sequence: TGTGCCAGCAGTACCCGGACAGGGACGGTCGCTGAAGCTTTCTTT.

This clone has just a few counts. CDR3 protein: CASSYSTSGNSYEQYV. The CDR3 DNA reads TGTGCCAGCAGTTACTCTACTAGCGGGAACTCCTACGAGCAGTACGTC. The chain joins TRBV6-2 or TRBV6-3 to TRBJ2-7; 10 bases line up with TRBD2. The V segment lost 0 bases and the J segment 0 bases; nucleotides outside the gene matches: 2. The CDR3 extends over 16 amino acids. Germline V lookup: CDR1 MNHEY, CDR2 SVGEGT.

In its sample, this clone ranks as medium-sized. This chain connects TRBV9 to TRBJ1-4; D call uncertain. The CDR3 runs to 14 residues. The ends were cut back, 3 bases at V and 6 bases at J, with 12 bases in the middle. CDR1 and CDR2 (germline): SGDLS, YYNGEE. The CDR3 DNA reads TGTGCCAGCAGCGCCGGAGGTGGGGATGAAAAACTGTTTTTT. This gives the protein CASSAGGGDEKLFF.

The V and J genes are TRBV3-1 (or the pseudogene TRBV3-2) and TRBJ1-2, with a weak D call TRBD1 (6 bases). With 3 bases removed from V and 0 bases from J, the gap between germline ends came to 35 bases. CDR1 LGHDT and CDR2 YNNKEL come from the germline V gene (reference sequence). The CDR3 sequence is 23 residues long. The DNA of the CDR3 is TGTGCCAGCAGCCAGGGACCAGACCAAGGGGGTCATAGGTCAGCCCTTACTAACTATGGCTACACCTTC. It yields the protein CASSQGPDQGGHRSALTNYGYTF.

This clone was detected a few times. This chain links TRBV7-8 with TRBJ2-7, with a weak D call TRBD2 (6 bases). Germline V CDR1 and CDR2: SGHVS, FQNEAQ. CDR3 length: 15 amino acids. Trimming cost V 0 bases and J 0 bases, with 9 bases left between them. The CDR3 nucleotides read TGTGCCAGCAGCTTAGCGGGCGGGACCTCCTACGAGCAGTACTTC. It specifies CASSLAGGTSYEQYF.

J is TRBJ1-6 and V is TRBV7-9; D not certain. Germline CDR1 reads SEHNR; CDR2 reads FQNEAQ (reference sequence). The ends were cut back, 10 bases at V and 3 bases at J, with 19 bases in the middle. CDR3 length equals 16 residues. CDR3 sequence (DNA): TGTGCCACCAACAGCTATGCAGCCGGCTATAATTCACCCCTCCACTTT. This sequence encodes CATNSYAAGYNSPLHF.

This clone was detected a few times. The V gene is TRBV2, the J gene TRBJ2-1, with TRBD2 matching over 7 bases. The germline gives CDR1 SNHLY, CDR2 FYNNEI. The CDR3 spans 14 residues. V lost 5 bases to trimming and J lost 6 bases; unmatched junction nucleotides: 7. CDR3 amino acids: CASSYEAGSNEQFF. CDR3 nucleotides: TGTGCCAGCAGTTATGAAGCGGGGTCCAATGAGCAGTTCTTC.